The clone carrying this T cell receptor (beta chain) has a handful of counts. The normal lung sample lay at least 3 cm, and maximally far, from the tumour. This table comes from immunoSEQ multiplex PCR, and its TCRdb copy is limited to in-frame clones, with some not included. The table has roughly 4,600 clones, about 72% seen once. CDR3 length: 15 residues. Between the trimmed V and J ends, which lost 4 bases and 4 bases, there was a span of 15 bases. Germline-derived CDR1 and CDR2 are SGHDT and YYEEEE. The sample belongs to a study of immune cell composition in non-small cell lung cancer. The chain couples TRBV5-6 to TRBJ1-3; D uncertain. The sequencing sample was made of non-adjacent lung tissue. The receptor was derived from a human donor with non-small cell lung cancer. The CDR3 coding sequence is TGTGCCAGCAGCGACGGGAGACTCAGGGGAAACACCATATATTTT. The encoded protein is CASSDGRLRGNTIYF.